A single sample gave rise to the 19 T cell receptor beta chains below, sequenced in a study of naive and memory T cell subsets. An equimolar mix of two oligonucleotides served as the beta constant-region primer for TRBC1 and TRBC2. TCRdb passed the UMI-ligation and nested PCR reads through MiXCR, listing each CDR3 protein once. In the table there are around 160,000 distinct CDR3 sequences, 17% of which are singletons. The source material was naive CD4+ T cells from blood. The receptors here all came from a human donor in good health.

This clonotype has a handful of counts. The chain carries TRBV5-1 and TRBJ1-2; no clear D gene. The CDR3 sequence is 13 residues long. Germline V gene sequence: CDR1 SGHRS, CDR2 YFSETQ. V was clipped by 4 bases and J by 4 bases, with 11 bases between them. The CDR3 region has the DNA TGCGCCAGCAGCCCGGACGGTGGCTATGGCTACACCTTC. Protein: CASSPDGGYGYTF. Together with reference TRBV5-1 and TRBJ1-2, the CDR3 gives the full variable domain: KAGVTQTPRYLIKTRGQQVTLSCSPISGHRSVSWYQQTPGQGLQFLFEYFSETQRNKGNFPGRFSGRQFSNSRSEMNVSTLELGDSALYLCASSPDGGYGYTFGSGTRLTVV.

V gene TRBV6-2 or TRBV6-3 combines with J gene TRBJ2-7; D is unclear. Germline CDR1 and CDR2: MNHEY and SVGEGT. Trimming took 7 bases from V and 4 from J, leaving 17 bases between them. This CDR3 has 14 amino acids. The CDR3 DNA is TGTGCCAGCAAGTCCCTGGGGATAATATACGAGCAGTACTTC. It yields the protein CASKSLGIIYEQYF.

This clonotype was detected only a few times. The rearrangement uses TRBV7-6 and TRBJ2-2, with 7 bases lining up with TRBD2. Germline CDR1 is SGHVS and CDR2 is FNYEAQ. V shed 3 bases, J shed 4 bases, and the junction held 8 bases outside the gene matches. The length of the CDR3 is 16 residues. The CDR3 reads CASSLLWREPTGELFF. The CDR3 DNA sequence: TGTGCCAGCAGCTTGCTCTGGCGGGAGCCCACCGGGGAGCTGTTTTTT.

Only a few counts were recorded for this clonotype. The V gene is TRBV5-1, the J gene TRBJ2-1, with TRBD2 matching over 9 bases. Germline V gene sequence: CDR1 SGHRS, CDR2 YFSETQ. The V segment lost 7 bases and the J segment 12 bases; nucleotides outside the gene matches: 17. CDR3 size: 15 residues. The DNA of the CDR3 is TGCGCCAGCGGCCCCGGGACTAGCTCCGCGGAGGGGCAGTTCTTC. Protein product: CASGPGTSSAEGQFF.

This clonotype was counted a few times. The chain uses TRBV25-1 and TRBJ1-4; D is uncertain. V lost 10 bases and J 7 bases, leaving 25 bases between the germline ends. Germline V gene data show CDR1 as MGHDK and CDR2 as SYGVNS. The CDR3 is made up of 16 amino acids. CDR3 protein: CATAAAGGSIGEKLFF. CDR3 nucleotide sequence: TGTGCCACCGCCGCCGCGGGAGGGTCGATCGGTGAAAAACTGTTTTTT.

This chain uses TRBV28 with TRBJ2-5; unclear D gene. This CDR3 spans 15 amino acids. Trimming removed 6 bases from V and 4 bases from J, with 18 bases in between. From germline, CDR1 is MDHEN and CDR2 SYDVKM. Here the CDR3 reads CASSPHAAGLETQYF. The CDR3 DNA follows: TGTGCCAGCAGCCCGCACGCTGCCGGGTTAGAGACCCAGTACTTC. Full variable domain (outside the CDR3, taken from reference TRBV28 and TRBJ2-5): DVKVTQSSRYLVKRTGEKVFLECVQDMDHENMFWYRQDPGLGLRLIYFSYDVKMKEKGDIPEGYSVSREKKERFSLILESASTNQTSMYLCASSPHAAGLETQYFGPGTRLLVL.

In the case of this clonotype: The conserved final phenylalanine or tryptophan is absent from the CDR3, which likely points to a read error. The chain combines TRBV12-3 or TRBV12-4 with TRBJ1-5; TRBD1 agrees at 10 bases. The CDR3 has 14 amino acids. After removal of 6 bases from V and 7 bases from J, the junction contained 6 bases not matched to a gene. CDR3: CASSRTGGDQPQHY. CDR3 coding DNA: TGTGCCAGCAGCCGGACAGGGGGAGACCAGCCCCAGCATTAT.

V gene TRBV2 combines with J gene TRBJ1-2; maybe TRBD1 (5 bases). V lost 4 bases and J lost 5, with 11 bases in between. The length of the CDR3 is 13 residues. CDR1 is SNHLY and CDR2 is FYNNEI in the germline V gene. The CDR3 bases are TGTGCCAGCAGTGGGGGGTATCGGTATGGCTACACCTTC. Its protein product is CASSGGYRYGYTF.

The chain employs TRBV7-2 and TRBJ2-1; no firm D call. Germline CDR1 is SGHTA and CDR2 is FQGNSA. V gave up 3 bases and J gave up 8 bases, with 11 bases separating them. This CDR3 comprises 13 residues. The CDR3 DNA reads TGTGCCAGCAGCTTGAGTCAGTTCCATGAGCAGTTCTTC. Translation: CASSLSQFHEQFF.

Only a few counts were recorded for this clonotype. The chain couples TRBV15 to TRBJ2-7; D possibly matches TRBD1 or TRBD2 (5 bases each). CDR1 is LNHNV and CDR2 is YYDKDF in the germline V gene (reference sequence). V lost 1 base and J lost 3, with 13 bases in between. The CDR3 consists of 15 residues. The CDR3 here is CATSRVGPEIYEQYF. CDR3 in DNA: TGTGCCACCAGCAGAGTGGGACCAGAAATCTACGAGCAGTACTTC.

This sequence joins TRBV2 and TRBJ2-1; D might be TRBD1 (6 bases). This CDR3 spans 12 amino acids. V was clipped by 2 bases and J by 12 bases, with 11 bases between them. Germline V gives CDR1 SNHLY, CDR2 FYNNEI. CDR3 in DNA: TGTGCCAGCAGTGAACGGGTCAGGGGGCAGTTCTTC. Translating it yields CASSERVRGQFF.

In DNA, the CDR3 is TGTGCCAGCAGCCAAGACCCTGGTATGGAGCAGTACTTC. It is translated as CASSQDPGMEQYF. The chain recombines TRBV3-1 with TRBJ2-7, with D unresolved. Trimming took off 0 bases at V and 7 bases at J, with 10 bases between the two ends. Germline values: CDR1 LGHDT, CDR2 YNNKEL (reference sequence). The CDR3 is 13 amino acids.

The chain carries TRBV2 and TRBJ1-3; no clear D. This CDR3 has 14 residues. Trimming removed 1 base at V and 1 base at J, with 5 bases between. Looked up from germline, CDR1 is SNHLY and CDR2 is FYNNEI. This chain's CDR3 is CASSEGGSGNTIYF. The CDR3 nucleotides read TGTGCCAGCAGTGAAGGTGGATCTGGAAACACCATATATTTT. Filled out from reference TRBV2 and TRBJ1-3, the complete variable domain reads EPEVTQTPSHQVTQMGQEVILRCVPISNHLYFYWYRQILGQKVEFLVSFYNNEISEKSEIFDDQFSVERPDGSNFTLKIRSTKLEDSAMYFCASSEGGSGNTIYFGEGSWLTVV.

The CDR3 loop reads CASSGAPDPGIEQYF. The CDR3 DNA follows: TGTGCCAGCTCGGGAGCACCGGACCCGGGGATCGAGCAGTACTTC. The chain links TRBV28 to TRBJ2-7, with TRBD2 as a possible D gene (6 bases). The CDR3 sequence is 15 residues long. From germline, CDR1 is MDHEN and CDR2 SYDVKM. Trimming left V 8 bases short and J 6 bases short, with 23 bases between. Full variable domain (missing parts from reference TRBV28 and TRBJ2-7): DVKVTQSSRYLVKRTGEKVFLECVQDMDHENMFWYRQDPGLGLRLIYFSYDVKMKEKGDIPEGYSVSREKKERFSLILESASTNQTSMYLCASSGAPDPGIEQYFGPGTRLTVT.

This clonotype was counted only a few times. The chain couples TRBV6-2 or TRBV6-3 to TRBJ2-6, with a possible D match to TRBD1 (6 bases). Germline V gene lookup returns CDR1 MNHEY and CDR2 SVGEGT. CDR3 length equals 17 residues. The germline V and J ends were trimmed by 6 bases and 0 bases, with 15 bases remaining between them. This CDR3 is CASRKTGQPSGANVLTF. CDR3 DNA sequence: TGTGCCAGCAGAAAAACCGGACAGCCCTCTGGGGCCAACGTCCTGACTTTC.

This chain joins TRBV27 and TRBJ2-7; 11 positions agree with TRBD2. The CDR3 is made up of 17 amino acids. Germline values: CDR1 MNHEY, CDR2 SMNVEV (reference sequence). With 6 bases clipped from V and 3 bases from J, the junction kept 13 bases outside the gene matches. In nucleotides, the CDR3 is TGTGCCAGCAGACCACTAGCGGGAGTTAGGTTGGGCTACGAGCAGTACTTC. Its translation: CASRPLAGVRLGYEQYF.

The chain links TRBV7-9 to TRBJ2-2; D gene uncertain. Germline CDR1 is SEHNR and CDR2 is FQNEAQ (reference sequence). With 0 bases removed from V and 3 bases from J, the gap between germline ends came to 5 bases. This CDR3 has 14 residues. This CDR3 reads CASSLALYTGELFF. CDR3 DNA sequence: TGTGCCAGCAGCTTAGCGCTATACACCGGGGAGCTGTTTTTT. Full variable domain (missing parts from reference TRBV7-9 and TRBJ2-2): DTGVSQNPRHKITKRGQNVTFRCDPISEHNRLYWYRQTLGQGPEFLTYFQNEAQLEKSRLLSDRFSAERPKGSFSTLEIQRTEQGDSAMYLCASSLALYTGELFFGEGSRLTVL.

This clonotype was seen more than once but under ten times. This sequence joins TRBV7-3 and TRBJ1-1, with D perhaps matching TRBD1 (6 bases). The CDR3 covers 14 residues. Trimming took off 2 bases at V and 8 bases at J, with 15 bases between the two ends. The germline CDR1 and CDR2 sequences are SGHTA and FQGTGA. Here the CDR3 DNA reads TGTGCCAGCAGCTTAGATCGGTGGGACAAAGAAGCTTTCTTT. Amino acid sequence: CASSLDRWDKEAFF.

This clonotype was picked up a small number of times. The V call is TRBV6-6, the J call TRBJ1-2; tentative D call: TRBD1 (6 bases). This CDR3 has 13 residues. Germline V gene data show CDR1 as MNHNY and CDR2 as SVGAGI (reference sequence). Trimming removed 2 bases at V and 7 bases at J, with 11 bases between. This CDR3 reads CASSYDRNAGYTF. The CDR3 DNA reads as TGTGCCAGCAGTTACGACAGGAACGCTGGCTACACCTTC.